This T cell receptor beta chain derives from a study of blood T cell repertoires in COVID-19. Across the study: Nucleic acid was either cDNA or gDNA, and it came from T cells, B-cell-depleted T cells, or PBMCs.

Germline CDR1 is KGHSH and CDR2 is LQKENI. V gave up 3 bases and J gave up 6 bases; unmatched junction bases: 5. CDR3 length: 14 residues. Ages ranged from roughly 18 to 95 years, with residence in around 24 US areas. Authors' processing steps: By means of reference gene primer amplification, nucleated cell counts were estimated. Profiled with immunoSEQ multiplex PCR; TCRdb holds only in-frame clones, not every one. V, J and clone size are those of that table, while D and trimming were read from the DNA. The repertoire holds some 350,000 clones, with 80% to 90% as singletons. The chain recombines TRBV18 with TRBJ2-1; TRBD1 agrees at 7 bases. Material: PBMCs or T cells enriched from blood (not recorded which). This receptor was taken from a man younger than 35 who had recovered from COVID-19. The CDR3 reads CASSPGTESNEQFF. The CDR3 nucleotides are TGTGCCAGCTCACCCGGGACAGAATCCAATGAGCAGTTCTTC.